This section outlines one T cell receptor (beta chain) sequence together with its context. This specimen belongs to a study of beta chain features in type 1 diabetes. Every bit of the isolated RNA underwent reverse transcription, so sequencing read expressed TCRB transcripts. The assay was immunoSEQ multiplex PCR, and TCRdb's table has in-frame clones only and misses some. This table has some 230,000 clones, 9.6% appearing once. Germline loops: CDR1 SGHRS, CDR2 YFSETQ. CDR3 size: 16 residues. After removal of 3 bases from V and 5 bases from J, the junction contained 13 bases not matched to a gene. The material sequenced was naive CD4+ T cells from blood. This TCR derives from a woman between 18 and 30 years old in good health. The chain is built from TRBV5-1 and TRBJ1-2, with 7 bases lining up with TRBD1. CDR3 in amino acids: CASSSFPQGPQYGYTF. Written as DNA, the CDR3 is TGCGCCAGCAGCTCCTTCCCACAGGGGCCCCAATATGGCTACACCTTC.